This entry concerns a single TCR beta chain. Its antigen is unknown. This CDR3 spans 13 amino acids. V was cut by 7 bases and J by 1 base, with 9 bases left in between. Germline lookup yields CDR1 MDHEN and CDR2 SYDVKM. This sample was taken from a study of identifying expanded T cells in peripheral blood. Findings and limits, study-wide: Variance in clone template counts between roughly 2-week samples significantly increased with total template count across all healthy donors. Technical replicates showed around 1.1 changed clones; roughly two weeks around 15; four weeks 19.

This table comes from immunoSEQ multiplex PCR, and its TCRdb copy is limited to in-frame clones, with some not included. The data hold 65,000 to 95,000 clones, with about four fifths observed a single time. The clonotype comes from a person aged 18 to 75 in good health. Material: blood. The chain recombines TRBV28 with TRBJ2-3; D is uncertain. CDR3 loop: CASTSPGTDTQYF. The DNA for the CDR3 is TGTGCCAGCACCTCCCCAGGCACAGATACGCAGTATTTT.